This TCR beta chain was identified in a study of a mutant IDH1 vaccine in newly diagnosed glioma. Study-wide context: Each patient was administered eight vaccinations, scheduled in weeks 1, 3, 5, 7, 11, 15, 19 and 23. Treated patients, about 60% male and approximately 38% female, averaged about 42 years of age. Patients previously underwent radiotherapy, temozolomide, or both, and most underwent both.

Comments on this clone: Its antigen is unidentified.

As for time point: week 23, last vaccination. Vaccination comprised doses that each held 300 ug of mutant IDH1 20-mer peptide, plus topical imiquimod. There are 13 residues in the CDR3. Per the germline V gene, CDR1 is MNHNY and CDR2 is SVGAGI (reference sequence). The V end was cut by 4 bases, the J end by 1 base, with 4 bases between. Method: immunoSEQ multiplex PCR; TCRdb's copy keeps in-frame clones and lacks some. The sample records approximately 82,000 clones, roughly 85% being singletons. The sample here was PBMCs, taken from a glioma patient whose treatment included an IDH1 peptide vaccine. This TCR was sampled from a man aged 30-40 years with glioma. Some clones in this sample may be carry-over from other donors' samples. V is TRBV6-6 and J is TRBJ2-2; no definite D call. The CDR3 coding sequence is TGTGCCAGCAGTTCTCAGAACACCGGGGAGCTGTTTTTT. Residues: CASSSQNTGELFF.